Below are 8 T cell receptor beta chains sequenced from a single sample in a study of blood T cell repertoires in COVID-19 (dated by TCRdb to 2019 to 2021). The receptor library was made with the immunoSEQ multiplex PCR assay. TCRdb mirrors the immuneACCESS table, restricted to in-frame sequences. Some clones are absent from its copies; in checked studies, under half trace to an unresolved V gene, and the reason for the others is unknown. The sample contains roughly 340,000 clones, around 87% of them found a single time. The top ten hold more than 1.5% of the sample. The sequencing sample was made of PBMCs or T cells enriched from blood (not recorded which). These receptors were taken from a man between 35 and 55 years old in a cohort exposed to, infected with or recovered from COVID-19 (not recorded which).

Only one count was recorded for this clone. The chain links TRBV6-5 to TRBJ2-1; TRBD2 matches at 9 bases. CDR1 is MNHEY and CDR2 is SVGAGI in the germline V gene. The length of the CDR3 is 14 residues. V was clipped by 8 bases and J by 5 bases; unmatched bases: 7. CDR3 bases: TGTGCCAGCTCGGCGGGACTAGCAGACAATGAGCAGTTCTTC. It is translated as CASSAGLADNEQFF.

The chain is built from TRBV5-1 and TRBJ2-3, with 7 bases matching TRBD2. V dropped 5 bases and J dropped 1; count of bases not matched to a gene: 4. This CDR3 has 14 residues. Germline assignment: CDR1 SGHRS and CDR2 YFSETQ. The CDR3 DNA follows: TGCGCCAGCAGACACACTAGCGGCACAGATACGCAGTATTTT. Translation: CASRHTSGTDTQYF.

This clone was seen only once. The chain carries TRBV11-3 and TRBJ2-5; 10 bases agree with TRBD1. The CDR3 spans 15 residues. Trimming took 5 bases from V and 2 from J; bases not matched to a gene: 5. Germline assignment: CDR1 SGHNT and CDR2 YENEEA. The DNA of the CDR3 is TGTGCCAGCAGCCAGGGACAGGGGAGACAAGAGACCCAGTACTTC. It encodes CASSQGQGRQETQYF.

J is TRBJ2-1 and V is TRBV5-6; 12 bases fit TRBD2. J lost 5 bases, V lost 6 bases, and 6 bases had no gene match. The germline gives CDR1 SGHDT, CDR2 YYEEEE. The length of the CDR3 is 15 residues. CDR3 nucleotides: TGTGCCAGCAATCTAGCGGGAGGGCCGGACAATGAGCAGTTCTTC. Its protein product is CASNLAGGPDNEQFF.

The V call is TRBV28, the J call TRBJ2-1; 9 bases are shared with TRBD2. The CDR3 has 17 amino acids. Unmatched junction bases numbered 6, after V lost 3 bases and J lost 0 bases. CDR1 and CDR2 from the germline V gene are MDHEN and SYDVKM. The CDR3 sequence is CASSFISGRSSYNEQFF. In DNA, the CDR3 is TGTGCCAGCAGTTTTATCAGCGGGAGGAGCTCCTACAATGAGCAGTTCTTC.

This chain uses TRBV18 with TRBJ1-5, with a weak D call TRBD1 (6 bases). CDR1 KGHSH and CDR2 LQKENI come from the germline V gene. The CDR3 has 15 residues. The V gene lost 2 bases and the J gene lost 7 bases, with 15 bases spanning the gap. The CDR3 sequence: CASSPTGGGLQPQHF. The CDR3 bases are TGTGCCAGCTCACCAACGGGGGGCGGCTTGCAGCCCCAGCATTTT.

This chain connects TRBV3-1 (or the pseudogene TRBV3-2) to TRBJ2-2, with a possible D match to TRBD2 (6 bases). With 5 bases removed from V and 7 bases from J, the gap between germline ends came to 14 bases. The CDR3 has 14 residues. Germline values: CDR1 LGHDT, CDR2 YNNKEL (reference sequence). CDR3 in DNA: TGTGCCAGCAGCGATGGGACTGACGTCGGGGAGCTGTTTTTT. It is translated as CASSDGTDVGELFF.

V usage is TRBV21-1 and J usage is TRBJ2-7; the tabulated D call, TRBD2, remains unverified against the DNA. TRBV21-1 is marked as a pseudogene. The CDR3 totals 15 residues. The CDR3 DNA is TGTGCCAGCAACGACGGACTAGCGGACTCCTACGAGCAGTACTTC. It translates to CASNDGLADSYEQYF.